This T cell receptor beta chain was observed in a study of identical twins. TCRdb ran MiXCR on the 5' RACE reads and lists one entry per CDR3 protein. The sample has over 200,000 distinct CDR3 sequences, around 10% seen once. Among all donors, each was a healthy Caucasian. On this clonotype itself: What it binds is unknown.

The CDR3 is 13 residues long. The V gene lost 8 bases and the J gene lost 2 bases, with 13 bases spanning the gap. The germline V gene encodes CDR1 SNHLY and CDR2 FYNNEI. General study findings and limits: Twin pairs' shared out-of-frame alpha sequences were enriched in low generation probability. Memory repertoires lacked the insertion deficit that abundant cord blood beta clonotypes showed.

The rearrangement uses TRBV2 and TRBJ2-7; TRBD2 might be the D (5 bases). The origin of this receptor is a woman aged 18-29 years in good health. The sequenced sample consisted of memory (CD45RO+) T cells sorted from blood. The CDR3 reads CASGSVTPYEQYF. The CDR3 region has the DNA TGTGCCAGCGGGAGCGTGACCCCCTACGAGCAGTACTTC.